This T cell receptor beta chain was recovered during a study of blood T cells in healthy people across ages. The length of the CDR3 is 11 residues. V gave up 3 bases and J gave up 7 bases, with 6 bases separating them. Germline assignment: CDR1 MNHEY and CDR2 SVGAGI. A sample-barcoded 5' primer and a J-beta primer mix were used in a second PCR of about 7 to 12 cycles. TCRdb fed the 5' RACE reads into MiXCR, producing one record per CDR3 protein. In the table there are 1.5 million to 2 million distinct CDR3 sequences, approximately 50% of which are singletons. Staff drew 8 to 10 milliliters of peripheral blood from each donor. No fewer than 5.5 micrograms of total RNA were isolated from every sample.

The clonotype comes from a woman aged 40 to 50 in good health. The specimen was blood. The chain combines TRBV6-5 with TRBJ1-2; D is unresolved. CDR3 DNA: TGTGCCAGCAGTTATATAGGTGGCTACACCTTC. Amino acid sequence: CASSYIGGYTF.